A selection of T cell receptor beta chains follows, all from one sample in a study of CD8+ T cells in alopecia areata. TCRdb's table, derived via immunoSEQ multiplex PCR, lists solely in-frame clones and lacks some. The data hold roughly 30,000 clones, with less than 75% observed a single time. Source material: NKG2D-high CD8+ T cells sorted from blood. All receptors come from a human donor with alopecia areata. CDR3s include the opening cysteine and the closing phenylalanine or tryptophan. The D gene is left open where the match is weak. Size is stated for part of the rows, as once, few or many counts, or as a class when the clone is expanded.

d_call	v_call	cdr3_length	j_call	clone_size	cdr3_aa	cdr3_nt
TRBD1	TRBV7-8	16	TRBJ2-7	once	CASSFSVTGSSYEQYF	TGTGCCAGCAGCTTTAGTGTGACAGGGAGCTCCTACGAGCAGTACTTC
.	TRBV7-9	15	TRBJ2-5	few	CASSLEPGSQETQYF	TGTGCCAGCAGCTTAGAACCAGGGAGCCAAGAGACCCAGTACTTC
.	TRBV21-1	14	TRBJ2-3	.	CASSDNEGTDTQYF	TGTGCCAGCAGCGATAACGAGGGGACAGATACGCAGTATTTT
.	TRBV7-9	13	TRBJ2-7	.	CASSLELVDEQYF	TGTGCCAGCAGCTTAGAATTAGTCGACGAGCAGTACTTC
.	TRBV27	15	TRBJ2-3	.	CASSLSHTSTDTQYF	TGTGCCAGCAGTTTATCACATACTAGCACAGATACGCAGTATTTT
TRBD2	TRBV27	14	TRBJ2-7	few	CASSLAGDPYEQYF	TGTGCCAGCAGTTTAGCGGGAGATCCCTACGAGCAGTACTTC
.	TRBV21-1	15	TRBJ2-1	few	CASSSRTRPGHEQFF	TGTGCCAGCAGCTCTCGAACGCGGCCCGGGCATGAGCAGTTCTTC
TRBD1	TRBV25-1	14	TRBJ2-5	.	CASTYRDREETQYF	TGTGCCAGCACCTACAGGGACAGGGAAGAGACCCAGTACTTC
.	TRBV5-1	16	TRBJ1-1	.	CASSQEIVRRNTEAFF	TGCGCCAGCAGCCAAGAAATCGTGAGGCGGAACACTGAAGCTTTCTTT
.	TRBV28	19	TRBJ1-3	.	CASSLKALPLTYSGNTIYF	TGTGCCAGCAGTTTAAAGGCTCTCCCTCTTACCTACTCTGGAAACACCATATATTTT
.	TRBV6-5	15	TRBJ1-1	.	CASSPNSRLNTEAFF	TGTGCCAGCAGTCCAAACAGCCGGCTGAACACTGAAGCTTTCTTT
.	TRBV7-6	15	TRBJ2-7	medium-sized	CASSPTGGQHYEQYF	TGTGCCAGCAGCCCGACGGGTGGGCAGCACTACGAGCAGTACTTC
TRBD1	TRBV7-9	13	TRBJ1-1	.	CASTGQGTTEAFF	TGTGCCAGCACCGGACAGGGTACGACTGAAGCTTTCTTT
TRBD1	TRBV9	12	TRBJ2-7	.	CASSGQGSEQYF	TGTGCCAGCAGCGGACAGGGGAGCGAGCAGTACTTC
TRBD1	TRBV4-1	12	TRBJ1-2	medium-sized	CASGDRGEGYTF	TGCGCCAGCGGAGACAGGGGGGAAGGCTACACCTTC
.	TRBV29-1	12	TRBJ2-3	.	CSVHQGTDTQYF	TGCAGCGTTCACCAGGGCACAGATACGCAGTATTTT
TRBD1	TRBV7-9	15	TRBJ1-2	.	CASSLSQGRDYGYTF	TGTGCCAGCAGCCTATCACAGGGGCGGGACTATGGCTACACCTTC
.	TRBV30	14	TRBJ2-6	.	CAWSEISGANVLTF	TGTGCCTGGAGCGAGATCTCTGGGGCCAACGTCCTGACTTTC
.	TRBV29-1	12	TRBJ2-2	.	CSVGANTGELFF	TGCAGCGTTGGGGCCAACACCGGGGAGCTGTTTTTT
TRBD2	TRBV27	13	TRBJ2-7	.	CASSLGLAYEQYF	TGTGCCAGCAGTTTGGGACTAGCCTACGAGCAGTACTTC
TRBD1	TRBV5-1	15	TRBJ2-2	.	CASSWGQANTGELFF	TGCGCCAGCAGCTGGGGACAGGCGAACACCGGGGAGCTGTTTTTT
.	TRBV27	13	TRBJ1-4	.	CASSPQNNEKLFF	TGTGCCAGCAGTCCTCAAAATAATGAAAAACTGTTTTTT
.	TRBV29-1	11	TRBJ1-2	.	CSVALSYGYTF	TGCAGCGTTGCCCTGAGCTATGGCTACACCTTC
.	TRBV18	17	TRBJ1-1	.	CASSPLFWDTGWTEAFF	TGTGCCAGCTCACCTTTATTTTGGGACACCGGCTGGACTGAAGCTTTCTTT
.	TRBV28	14	TRBJ1-6	.	CASSLDGDMVALHF	TGTGCCAGCAGCCTGGATGGGGACATGGTGGCCCTCCACTTT
.	TRBV4-1	13	TRBJ2-1	.	CASSPPEDNEQFF	TGCGCCAGCAGCCCCCCCGAGGACAATGAGCAGTTCTTC
TRBD2	TRBV7-9	16	TRBJ2-1	.	CASSLIGQAGDVEQFF	TGTGCCAGCAGCTTAATAGGTCAAGCGGGAGATGTTGAGCAGTTCTTC
.	TRBV7-9	19	TRBJ2-1	.	CASSSTGTGLVGSYNEQFF	TGTGCCAGCAGCTCCACCGGGACAGGACTAGTCGGTTCCTACAATGAGCAGTTCTTC
.	TRBV29-1	13	TRBJ2-7	few	CSVSQDTSYEQYF	TGCAGCGTTAGCCAGGACACTAGCTACGAGCAGTACTTC
.	TRBV28	16	TRBJ2-3	.	CASRPKWEYSTDTQYF	TGTGCCAGCAGACCAAAATGGGAATACAGCACAGATACGCAGTATTTT
.	TRBV5-6	11	TRBJ1-1	.	CASSGTTEAFF	TGTGCCAGCAGTGGAACCACTGAAGCTTTCTTT
.	TRBV6-1	12	TRBJ1-1	once	CASRGPNTEAFF	TGTGCCAGCAGGGGACCGAACACTGAAGCTTTCTTT
TRBD2	TRBV30	14	TRBJ2-1	.	CAWSGAGGYNEQFF	TGTGCCTGGAGTGGAGCGGGGGGGTACAATGAGCAGTTCTTC
.	TRBV7-3	15	TRBJ1-2	few	CASSLDPGLGYGYTF	TGTGCCAGCAGCTTAGACCCAGGGTTGGGCTATGGCTACACCTTC
.	TRBV27	14	TRBJ1-1	once	CASSSPRGGTEAFF	TGTGCCAGCAGTTCCCCCCGGGGCGGCACTGAAGCTTTCTTT
.	TRBV4-1	16	TRBJ2-5	.	CASSQEAWTQQETQYF	TGCGCCAGCAGCCAAGAGGCCTGGACACAACAAGAGACCCAGTACTTC
.	TRBV29-1	15	TRBJ2-7	.	CSARDGGRGEGEQYF	TGCAGCGCGCGCGACGGGGGCCGGGGGGAAGGCGAGCAGTACTTC
.	TRBV7-9	13	TRBJ2-5	few	CASSLVSWETQYF	TGTGCCAGCAGCTTAGTCAGCTGGGAGACCCAGTACTTC
TRBD2	TRBV30	15	TRBJ2-1	.	CAWSVGTTPYNEQFF	TGTGCCTGGAGTGTTGGGACTACACCTTACAATGAGCAGTTCTTC
TRBD1	TRBV27	14	TRBJ2-7	.	CASSPGQGGYEQYF	TGTGCCAGCAGTCCCGGACAGGGGGGGTACGAGCAGTACTTC
.	TRBV9	15	TRBJ2-5	once	CASSVTAIEGETQYF	TGTGCCAGCAGCGTAACAGCCATCGAAGGCGAGACCCAGTACTTC
.	TRBV7-8	13	TRBJ1-5	.	CASSLEQSQPQHF	TGTGCCAGCAGCTTAGAACAGAGTCAGCCCCAGCATTTT
.	TRBV29-1	13	TRBJ2-5	.	CSVEDLPPAFLNF	TGCAGCGTTGAAGATCTCCCACCGGCCTTCTTAAACTTC
.	TRBV15	15	TRBJ2-7	.	CATSRGGAPRGEQYF	TGTGCCACCAGCAGAGGGGGGGCGCCTCGGGGCGAGCAGTACTTC
TRBD2	TRBV4-3	22	TRBJ2-6	.	CASSQTWVRTGLETSGANVLTF	TGCGCCAGCAGCCAAACTTGGGTACGAACGGGACTAGAAACGTCTGGGGCCAACGTCCTGACTTTC
.	TRBV9	13	TRBJ2-1	.	CASSDLVYNEQFF	TGTGCCAGCAGCGATCTGGTCTACAATGAGCAGTTCTTC
.	TRBV7-9	13	TRBJ1-2	.	CASSSSWPYGYTF	TGTGCCAGCAGCTCCAGTTGGCCCTATGGCTACACCTTC